These T cell receptor beta chains were read from a single sample in a study of blood T cell repertoires in COVID-19. Assay used: immunoSEQ multiplex PCR; TCRdb lists only in-frame clones, some missing. The sample shows under 300,000 clones, 81% of them seen only once. The sequenced sample was peripheral blood. The source of these receptors is a woman between 55 and 75 years old with active or convalescent COVID-19. The conserved cysteine and the conserved F or W are not part of the CDR3 here. The order of the fields is V gene, clone size, CDR3 protein. Part of the rows lack a size; the others show once, few, many or a class for expanded clones.

V: TRBV6-6; size: -; CDR3: ASTEGRYGTEAF
V: TRBV20-1; size: -; CDR3: SVVAGVTQY
V: TRBV15; size: few; CDR3: ATKPTGTGNTIY
V: TRBV7-9; size: -; CDR3: ASSPYYTEAF
V: TRBV12-5; size: -; CDR3: ASGLVGRQAF
V: TRBV7-9; size: -; CDR3: ASRGGTKNTEAF
V: TRBV27; size: -; CDR3: ASSSLLYEKLF
V: TRBV5-4; size: -; CDR3: ASSLGTGPYNEQF
V: TRBV12-3/TRBV12-4; size: once; CDR3: ASRSPEGVRYT
V: TRBV11-2; size: -; CDR3: ASSLTRGYTGELF
V: TRBV5-1; size: -; CDR3: ASTDPPADTQY
V: TRBV3-1/TRBV3-2; size: -; CDR3: ASSQAADYGYT
V: TRBV30; size: -; CDR3: AWNSGDTEAF
V: TRBV27; size: -; CDR3: ASSPILSGGVNEQF
V: TRBV2; size: -; CDR3: ASREGPNEKLF
V: TRBV9; size: once; CDR3: ASSRDSHTDTQY
V: TRBV29-1; size: -; CDR3: SVEGGGDTIY
V: TRBV28; size: -; CDR3: ASRMASDDNEQF
V: TRBV5-6; size: -; CDR3: ASSLAGGLTDTQY
V: TRBV10-3; size: -; CDR3: AISAQVNGANVLT
V: TRBV19; size: once; CDR3: ASSTQRWGDGNTIY
V: TRBV4-3; size: -; CDR3: ASSQGRGGYNEQF
V: TRBV7-2; size: once; CDR3: ASSLEPTGTVGTEAF
V: TRBV2; size: -; CDR3: ASSGRTNEKLF
V: TRBV3-1/TRBV3-2; size: -; CDR3: ASSQDAGYGYT
V: TRBV3-1/TRBV3-2; size: few; CDR3: ASSPGLSEYNEQF
V: TRBV27; size: -; CDR3: ASSLGGGVEAF
V: TRBV7-2; size: -; CDR3: ASSPGAWGKETQY
V: TRBV10-3; size: -; CDR3: AISDPGQVTAYEQY
V: TRBV9; size: -; CDR3: ASSFGETGIQETQY
V: TRBV15; size: -; CDR3: ATSYARAGYPEAF
V: TRBV6-5; size: many; CDR3: ATLQGTAGANVLT
V: TRBV7-6; size: few; CDR3: ASSLTSGVQETQY
V: TRBV5-1; size: -; CDR3: ASSLIGMNTEAF
V: TRBV6-5; size: -; CDR3: ASSYAPGSYGYT
V: TRBV10-1; size: -; CDR3: ASSAHYEQY
V: TRBV4-3; size: -; CDR3: ASSQVPTENTEAF
V: TRBV14; size: -; CDR3: ASSRDRGPYEQY
V: TRBV10-3; size: -; CDR3: AISEQIQEAF
V: TRBV4-3; size: many; CDR3: ASSQETGYGYT
V: TRBV5-4; size: -; CDR3: ASSEQGADEQF
V: TRBV6-6; size: few; CDR3: ASSYGGEETQY
V: TRBV4-1; size: -; CDR3: ASSQEKEGPRDNEQF
V: TRBV7-7; size: -; CDR3: ASSLTGTNEQY
V: TRBV18; size: -; CDR3: ASSPRQGGNGYT
V: TRBV7-2; size: -; CDR3: ASSLPPWAAAYGYT
V: TRBV5-1; size: -; CDR3: ASSSPTGGFTEAF
V: TRBV7-3; size: once; CDR3: ASSLLGGEHF
V: TRBV10-3; size: once; CDR3: AISESTTSGGSDTQY
V: TRBV4-1; size: many; CDR3: ASSQVLGQGKNSYGYT
V: TRBV7-6; size: -; CDR3: ASSFMGGDEKLF
V: TRBV7-2; size: -; CDR3: ASSLVSGGTYNEQF
V: TRBV2; size: -; CDR3: ASAVGQLSYEQY
V: TRBV6-5; size: -; CDR3: ASRAGVAEAF
V: TRBV10-3; size: -; CDR3: AISGRDRAMNNEQF